The T cell receptor (beta chain) described here comes from a study of blood T cell repertoires in COVID-19. About the study: There were acute and convalescent COVID-19 samples, and they came from the United States, Italy and Spain.

The CDR3 spans 14 residues. V gave up 2 bases and J gave up 7 bases; unmatched junction bases: 2. CDR1 and CDR2 (germline): ENHRY, SYGVKD. Original analysis: Quantification of nucleated cells was approximated via reference gene primer amplification. The table came from immunoSEQ multiplex PCR; TCRdb's copy has only in-frame clones and leaves some out. The V and J calls and the clone size are those of that table, but D and trimming were determined from the DNA. The table has under 450,000 clones, roughly 80% seen once; the top ten hold approximately 1%. The material sequenced was peripheral blood. The clonotype was recovered from a human donor with acute or convalescent COVID-19. The donor label of this sample is uncertain. J is TRBJ2-1 and V is TRBV10-3; TRBD2 aligns across 10 bases. The CDR3: CAISETSGINEQFF. CDR3 coding DNA: TGTGCCATCAGTGAGACTAGCGGGATAAATGAGCAGTTCTTC.